These T cell receptor beta chains were read from a single sample in a study of blood T cell repertoires in COVID-19. Some clones are missing from TCRdb's copy, which holds only in-frame ones; the method was immunoSEQ multiplex PCR. The sample holds about 160,000 clones, roughly 90% seen once. Input material: PBMCs or T cells enriched from blood (not recorded which). The receptors stem from a woman in her forties or fifties who had recovered from COVID-19. Both conserved end residues are part of each CDR3. The D gene is left open where the match is weak. Size is stated for part of the rows, as once, few or many counts, or as a class when the clone is expanded.

v_gene	d_gene	j_gene	abundance	CDR3nt	CDR3aa
TRBV14	-	TRBJ1-6	-	TGTGCCAGCAGCCACTCAGGGGTTTCACCCCTCCACTTT	CASSHSGVSPLHF
TRBV6-5	-	TRBJ2-7	-	TGTGCCAGCAGTTACATCGGGAAAAGGAGGCTCGAGCAGTACTTC	CASSYIGKRRLEQYF
TRBV7-6	-	TRBJ2-7	once	TGTGCCAGCAGCCCCAGGGTAGGGGCCTACGAGCAGTACTTC	CASSPRVGAYEQYF
TRBV7-9	TRBD1	TRBJ2-7	-	TGTGCCAGCACCCTTACAGGGGGCGGCCACGAGCAGTACTTC	CASTLTGGGHEQYF
TRBV6-2/TRBV6-3	-	TRBJ1-2	-	TGTGCCAGCAGTTACCTCCCAGGGTTGGTTGGCTACACCTTC	CASSYLPGLVGYTF
TRBV21-1	-	TRBJ1-2	-	TGTGCCAGCAGACCCGACCTGGAGGGCAGGACGTATGGCTACACCTTC	CASRPDLEGRTYGYTF
TRBV7-2	-	TRBJ1-2	-	TGTGCCAGCAGCTCACGGGGGGGCGACTATGGCTACACCTTC	CASSSRGGDYGYTF
TRBV6-5	-	TRBJ2-3	-	TGTGCCAGCAGTCTTATGGATACGCAGTATTTT	CASSLMDTQYF
TRBV29-1	TRBD1	TRBJ1-1	-	TGCAGCGTTGCAGAGACAGGGGAGGGTGATACTGAAGCTTTCTTT	CSVAETGEGDTEAFF
TRBV11-2	TRBD1	TRBJ2-7	once	TGTGCCAGCAGCATCCCGGGACAGGCCTACGAGCAGTACTTC	CASSIPGQAYEQYF
TRBV13	TRBD1	TRBJ2-1	-	TGTGCCAGCAGCTTAGGGACAGGGGGCTGGGATGAGCAGTTCTTC	CASSLGTGGWDEQFF
TRBV5-6	-	TRBJ2-7	-	TGTGCCAGCAGCTTTTCTAGAGAGAGTCCCTACGAGCAGTACTTC	CASSFSRESPYEQYF
TRBV12-3/TRBV12-4	-	TRBJ2-3	-	TGTGCCAGCAGGGGCGCCTCAGATACGCAGTATTTT	CASRGASDTQYF
TRBV19	-	TRBJ2-1	few	TGTGCCAGTAGTATAATGTCCCTCGGGTCCAATGAGCAGTTCTTC	CASSIMSLGSNEQFF
TRBV4-3	TRBD1	TRBJ2-7	-	TGCGCCAGCAGCCATTTCCGGGACAGGATCTACGAGCAGTACTTC	CASSHFRDRIYEQYF
TRBV18	-	TRBJ2-5	-	TGTGCCAGCTCACCGGCCCAAGAGACCCAGTACTTC	CASSPAQETQYF
TRBV6-5	-	TRBJ1-6	-	TGTGCCAGCAGACCGAGGGCAGACTATAATTCACCCCTCCACTTT	CASRPRADYNSPLHF
TRBV5-1	-	TRBJ2-4	-	TGCGCCAGCAGCTTGGACAGGGTACTAGCCAAAAACATTCAGTACTTC	CASSLDRVLAKNIQYF
TRBV11-3	-	TRBJ2-5	-	TGTGCCAGCAGCTTAGATGTACATTCGGAGACCCAGTACTTC	CASSLDVHSETQYF
TRBV18	TRBD1	TRBJ1-1	-	TGTGCCAGCTCGCCGGGACAGGGGTTTGAGGACACTGAAGCTTTCTTT	CASSPGQGFEDTEAFF
TRBV5-4	TRBD1	TRBJ2-5	-	TGTGCCAGCAGCTGGGACAGACAAGAGACCCAGTACTTC	CASSWDRQETQYF
TRBV9	TRBD1	TRBJ1-4	-	TGTGCCAGCAGCCCCCGGACAGGGGGTAGGGCCTCCGTTTTT	CASSPRTGGRASVF
TRBV18	TRBD1	TRBJ1-5	-	TGTGCCAGCTCCCCCCGACAGGGAATAGGTCAGCCCCAGCATTTT	CASSPRQGIGQPQHF
TRBV5-1	-	TRBJ1-3	-	TGCGCCAGCAGCTTCGGCCCGCGGGGAGTTGGAAACACCATATATTTT	CASSFGPRGVGNTIYF
TRBV12-5	-	TRBJ1-2	-	TGTGCTAGTGGTCTCTATTCCACAGGGAACTATGGCTACACCTTC	CASGLYSTGNYGYTF
TRBV5-1	-	TRBJ2-6	-	TGCGCCAGCAGCTTCGGAGGAACTGGGGCCAACGTCCTGACTTTC	CASSFGGTGANVLTF